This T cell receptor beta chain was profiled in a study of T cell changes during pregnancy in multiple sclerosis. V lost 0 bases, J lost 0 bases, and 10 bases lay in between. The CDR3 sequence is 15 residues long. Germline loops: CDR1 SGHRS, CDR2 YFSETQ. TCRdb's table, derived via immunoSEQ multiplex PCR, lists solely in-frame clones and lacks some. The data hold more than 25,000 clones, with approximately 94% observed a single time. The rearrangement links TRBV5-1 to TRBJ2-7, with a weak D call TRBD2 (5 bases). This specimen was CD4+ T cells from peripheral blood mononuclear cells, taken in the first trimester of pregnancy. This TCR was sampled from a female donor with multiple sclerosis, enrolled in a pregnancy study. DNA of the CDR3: TGCGCCAGCAGCTTGGCGGTAGGGAGCTCCTACGAGCAGTACTTC. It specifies CASSLAVGSSYEQYF.